Listed here is a single T cell receptor (beta chain). What it binds is unknown. Clones were sequenced by immunoSEQ multiplex PCR, and TCRdb holds only the in-frame ones, with some missing. Of about 61,000 clones in the sample, around 85% were seen once. This sample is part of a study of neoadjuvant anti-PD-1 for oral cavity cancer. Looking at the study overall: Around day 43, patients without progression received a fourth nivolumab dose before surgery.

General study results and limits: Post-nivolumab, blood T cell clonality was significantly elevated in non-responders.

These newly diagnosed stage II-IVA oral cavity squamous cell carcinoma patients had no prior systemic or radiation treatment. The receptor was derived from a person between 35 and 79 years old with oral cavity squamous cell carcinoma. Sequencing was performed on PBMCs, taken before nivolumab (anti-PD-1) treatment.

The CDR3 reads CASSEGRFGNEQFF. The DNA for the CDR3 is TGTGCCAGCAGTGAAGGGCGGTTTGGGAATGAGCAGTTCTTC. The J gene is TRBJ2-1, the V gene TRBV25-1; D is unclear. Germline V gives CDR1 MGHDK, CDR2 SYGVNS. The CDR3 is 14 amino acids. The V gene lost 2 bases and the J gene lost 7 bases, with 12 bases spanning the gap. Supplemented by reference TRBV25-1 and TRBJ2-1, the full variable domain reads EADIYQTPRYLVIGTGKKITLECSQTMGHDKMYWYQQDPGMELHLIHYSYGVNSTEKGDLSSESTVSRIRTEHFPLTLESARPSHTSQYLCASSEGRFGNEQFFGPGTRLTVL.